The 10 T cell receptor beta chains given below trace back to one sample, sequenced in a study of cytomegalovirus exposure and HLA in healthy donors. PCR amplification relied on 60 Vbeta primers (plus 13 Jbeta primers). Data came from immunoSEQ multiplex PCR; TCRdb stores just in-frame clones and leaves some out. The sample holds 140,000 to 150,000 clones, roughly three quarters seen once. The sequencing input was PBMCs. Source of these receptors: a female donor in good health and CMV-seronegative.

The DNA of the CDR3 is TGTGCCAGCAGCGTAGGGACACACCAAGAGACCCAGTACTTC. Encoded protein: CASSVGTHQETQYF. This chain links TRBV9 with TRBJ2-5, with TRBD1 as a possible D gene (5 bases). V was trimmed by 0 bases and J by 0 bases, leaving 6 bases between them. This CDR3 has 14 amino acids. Germline values: CDR1 SGDLS, CDR2 YYNGEE. Variable domain in full (rest from reference TRBV9 and TRBJ2-5): DSGVTQTPKHLITATGQRVTLRCSPRSGDLSVYWYQQSLDQGLQFLIQYYNGEERAKGNILERFSAQQFPDLHSELNLSSLELGDSALYFCASSVGTHQETQYFGPGTRLLVL.

The CDR3 is CASTRTGEGYTF. The CDR3 nucleotides read TGTGCCAGCACCCGGACAGGGGAAGGCTACACCTTC. The rearrangement links TRBV6-6 to TRBJ1-2, with 9 bases identical to TRBD1. Germline CDR1 is MNHNY and CDR2 is SVGAGI (reference sequence). The V segment lost 7 bases and the J segment 8 bases; nucleotides outside the gene matches: 5. This CDR3 region has 12 residues.

The V call is TRBV4-3, the J call TRBJ2-6; TRBD2 might be the D (6 bases). The V end was cut by 0 bases, the J end by 1 base, with 25 bases between. CDR3 length: 22 residues. Germline-derived CDR1 and CDR2 are LGHNA and YSLEER. The CDR3 sequence is CASSQEHWGDPGSMSGANVLTF. The CDR3 DNA follows: TGCGCCAGCAGCCAAGAACATTGGGGGGATCCGGGCTCCATGTCTGGGGCCAACGTCCTGACTTTC.

J is TRBJ1-2 and V is TRBV11-2, with unresolved D. Trimming shortened V by 4 bases and J by 3 bases, and 15 bases separated the two germline ends. Germline V gene sequence: CDR1 SGHAT, CDR2 FQNNGV. This CDR3 is 15 amino acids long. The CDR3 sequence: CASSYSPIVDYGYTF. DNA for the CDR3: TGTGCCAGCAGCTATAGTCCGATAGTAGACTATGGCTACACCTTC.

This sequence joins TRBV4-2 and TRBJ1-1, with D tentatively TRBD1 (5 bases). CDR1 and CDR2 (germline): LGHNA, YNFKEQ. V dropped 4 bases and J dropped 1 base, with 13 bases sitting between them. CDR3 length: 15 residues. CDR3 in amino acids: CASSPRQSSNTEAFF. The CDR3 region has the DNA TGTGCCAGCAGCCCTCGACAGAGCTCGAACACTGAAGCTTTCTTT.

The chain is built from TRBV7-9 and TRBJ2-3, with 8 bases matching TRBD2. CDR1 and CDR2 (germline): SEHNR, FQNEAQ (reference sequence). Trimming removed 6 bases from V and 0 bases from J; junction bases left unmatched: 8. This CDR3 has 16 residues. CDR3 protein: CASRHLLAASTDTQYF. CDR3 in DNA: TGTGCCAGCAGGCACCTACTAGCGGCTAGCACAGATACGCAGTATTTT.

The chain couples TRBV18 to TRBJ2-3; tentatively, D is TRBD1 (6 bases). The CDR3 runs to 16 residues. Trimming pared 1 base from V and 0 bases from J, leaving 11 bases between. CDR1 is KGHSH, CDR2 LQKENI, per germline. The CDR3 DNA follows: TGTGCCAGCTCACCACTTCCAGGGGACAGCACAGATACGCAGTATTTT. Protein sequence: CASSPLPGDSTDTQYF.

On this clone: At one end the junction does not follow the germline gene, possibly because of a read error. The V and J genes are TRBV6-6 and TRBJ1-5, with a possible D match to TRBD1 (5 bases). The CDR3 is 14 residues long. CDR1 and CDR2 from the germline V gene are MNHNY and SVGAGI (reference sequence). The CDR3 protein is CTSTQGLLNQPQHF. Here the CDR3 DNA reads TGTACCAGCACCCAGGGATTATTAAATCAGCCCCAGCATTTT.

The chain joins TRBV5-1 to TRBJ2-5, with TRBD2 as a possible D gene (6 bases). Germline V gene lookup returns CDR1 SGHRS and CDR2 YFSETQ. V lost 1 base and J lost 4, with 17 bases in between. CDR3 length: 16 amino acids. CDR3: CASSLNFRVGGETQYF. The DNA of the CDR3 is TGCGCCAGCAGCTTGAACTTCAGGGTGGGGGGAGAGACCCAGTACTTC.

V and J are TRBV6-5 and TRBJ1-1, with 8 bases identical to TRBD1. J was trimmed by 4 bases and V by 2 bases; bases with no gene match: 9. The CDR3 is 16 residues long. Germline CDR1 MNHEY, CDR2 SVGAGI. The CDR3 DNA follows: TGTGCCAGCAGTTACCGGCCAGGGGGCATGAGCACTGAAGCTTTCTTT. It yields the protein CASSYRPGGMSTEAFF.